The next 13 T cell receptor beta chains were all read from a single sample in a study of cytomegalovirus exposure and HLA in healthy donors. With 60 Vbeta and 13 Jbeta primers, the PCR was carried out. The table came from immunoSEQ multiplex PCR; TCRdb's copy has only in-frame clones and leaves some out. This sample has about 200,000 clones, with around 77% found just once. The material sequenced was PBMCs. The source of these receptors is a man aged 30-40 years in good health and CMV-seronegative.

This rearrangement joins TRBV1 to TRBJ2-2; TRBD2, the D gene given by the table, was not confirmed from the DNA. TRBV1 represents a pseudogene. CDR3 size: 17 residues. This CDR3 is CTSSQAPGLEGCRELFF. The CDR3 nucleotides read TGCACCAGCAGCCAGGCGCCGGGACTAGAGGGATGCCGGGAGCTGTTTTTT.

V and J are TRBV9 and TRBJ1-1; D is perhaps TRBD1 (5 bases). Germline CDR1 is SGDLS and CDR2 is YYNGEE. CDR3 size: 16 residues. The ends were cut back, 0 bases at V and 1 base at J, with 13 bases in the middle. CDR3 protein: CASSVDGATKNTEAFF. The CDR3 nucleotides read TGTGCCAGCAGCGTAGATGGGGCAACGAAGAACACTGAAGCTTTCTTT.

This chain connects TRBV6-5 to TRBJ2-1, with 9 bases lining up with TRBD1. Germline lookup yields CDR1 MNHEY and CDR2 SVGAGI. The V and J ends lost 0 bases and 9 bases, in that order; junction bases with no gene match: 9. The CDR3 length is 16 residues. CDR3 amino acids: CASSYSGTGMFGEQFF. For the CDR3, the DNA is TGTGCCAGCAGTTACTCCGGGACAGGGATGTTCGGTGAGCAGTTCTTC.

The V and J genes are TRBV28 and TRBJ1-5; 9 bases map to TRBD1. Per germline, CDR1 MDHEN and CDR2 SYDVKM. V lost 6 bases to trimming and J lost 0 bases; unmatched junction nucleotides: 12. The CDR3 covers 18 residues. The CDR3 is CASSNIPWTGDSNQPQHF. Written as DNA, the CDR3 is TGTGCCAGCAGCAACATTCCCTGGACAGGGGATAGCAATCAGCCCCAGCATTTT.

The CDR3 region has the DNA TGTGCCAGCAGCACCAGGGGGACTCAGAGTGAAGCTTTCTTT. Its protein is CASSTRGTQSEAFF. The chain joins TRBV9 to TRBJ1-1, with 7 bases fitting TRBD1. The CDR3 length is 14 residues. Germline trimming cut 4 bases from V and 7 bases from J; bases unmatched to any gene: 10. Per germline, CDR1 SGDLS and CDR2 YYNGEE.

The chain carries TRBV2 and TRBJ1-2; 8 nucleotides align to TRBD1. The length of the CDR3 is 18 residues. Germline CDR1 SNHLY, CDR2 FYNNEI. V lost 6 bases and J lost 1; bases outside the gene matches: 16. CDR3 region: CASRGIGDRTKDNYGYTF. As DNA, the CDR3 is TGTGCCAGCAGGGGCATTGGGGACAGGACCAAAGATAACTATGGCTACACCTTC. Using reference TRBV2 and TRBJ1-2 for the parts outside the CDR3, the full variable domain is EPEVTQTPSHQVTQMGQEVILRCVPISNHLYFYWYRQILGQKVEFLVSFYNNEISEKSEIFDDQFSVERPDGSNFTLKIRSTKLEDSAMYFCASRGIGDRTKDNYGYTFGSGTRLTVV.

This sequence joins TRBV5-1 and TRBJ2-2, with TRBD2 identical over 10 bases. V trimming: 0 bases; J trimming: 5 bases; junction bases outside the gene matches: 1. CDR1 SGHRS and CDR2 YFSETQ come from the germline V gene. This CDR3 is 15 amino acids long. CDR3 DNA: TGCGCCAGCAGCTTGGGGACTAGCGGTACCGGGGAGCTGTTTTTT. Residues: CASSLGTSGTGELFF.

The CDR3 protein is CASSLGTVAYEQYF. Here the CDR3 DNA reads TGTGCCAGCAGTTTAGGGACAGTAGCCTACGAGCAGTACTTC. The chain couples TRBV6-5 to TRBJ2-7; 7 bases are shared with TRBD1. Germline V gene data show CDR1 as MNHEY and CDR2 as SVGAGI. The trim removed 4 bases at V and 2 bases at J, leaving 5 bases unmatched. The CDR3 spans 14 residues.

This chain links TRBV27 with TRBJ1-2; TRBD1 is a possible D gene (6 bases). Looked up from germline, CDR1 is MNHEY and CDR2 is SMNVEV (reference sequence). V dropped 5 bases and J dropped 2 bases, with 12 bases sitting between them. The CDR3 spans 14 residues. The DNA of the CDR3 is TGTGCCAGCAGTCTAACTACAGGGAACTATGGCTACACCTTC. It translates to CASSLTTGNYGYTF.

The chain carries TRBV6-6 and TRBJ2-3, with TRBD1 identical over 8 bases. V lost 5 bases to trimming and J lost 5 bases; unmatched junction nucleotides: 9. The CDR3 loop spans 15 amino acids. Germline V gene lookup returns CDR1 MNHNY and CDR2 SVGAGI (reference sequence). CDR3 sequence: CASSPLQGEVDTQYF. The CDR3 coding sequence is TGTGCCAGCAGTCCTTTACAGGGGGAAGTAGATACGCAGTATTTT.

J is TRBJ1-2 and V is TRBV25-1; 7 nucleotides match TRBD1. The junction had 8 bases not matched to a gene; V was cut back by 4 bases and J by 3 bases. Germline CDR1 reads MGHDK; CDR2 reads SYGVNS. This CDR3 is 15 amino acids long. The CDR3 nucleotides are TGTGCCAGCAGTGTAGGGACAGAGCCATACTATGGCTACACCTTC. Encoded protein: CASSVGTEPYYGYTF.

The V gene is TRBV5-1, the J gene TRBJ2-3; 8 positions match TRBD2. J lost 2 bases, V lost 6 bases, and 5 bases had no gene match. CDR1 and CDR2 (germline): SGHRS, YFSETQ. The CDR3 length is 14 residues. The CDR3 DNA reads as TGCGCCAGCAAGAGTAGCGGGAACACAGATACGCAGTATTTT. Its translation: CASKSSGNTDTQYF.

The CDR3 DNA follows: TGCAGCGTTGTTCTCGCGGGAGAGGTTGAGCAGTTCTTC. Residues: CSVVLAGEVEQFF. The genes are TRBV29-1 and TRBJ2-1, with 7 bases matching TRBD2. Germline V gene sequence: CDR1 SQVTM, CDR2 ANQGSEA. J was trimmed by 9 bases and V by 4 bases; bases with no gene match: 9. CDR3 length: 13 amino acids.